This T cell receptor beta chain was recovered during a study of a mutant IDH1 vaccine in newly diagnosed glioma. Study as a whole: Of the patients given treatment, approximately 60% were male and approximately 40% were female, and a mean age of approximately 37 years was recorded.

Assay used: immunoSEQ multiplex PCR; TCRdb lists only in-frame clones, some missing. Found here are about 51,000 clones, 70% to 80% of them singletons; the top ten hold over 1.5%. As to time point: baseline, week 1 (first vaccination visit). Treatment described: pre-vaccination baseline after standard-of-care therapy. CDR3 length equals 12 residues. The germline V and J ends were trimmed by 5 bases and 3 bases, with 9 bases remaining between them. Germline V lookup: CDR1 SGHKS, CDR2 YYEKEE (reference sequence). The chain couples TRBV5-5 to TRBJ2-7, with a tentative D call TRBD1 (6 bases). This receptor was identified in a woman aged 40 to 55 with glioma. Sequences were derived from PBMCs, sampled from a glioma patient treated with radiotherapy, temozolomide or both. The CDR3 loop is CASRQGHYEQYF. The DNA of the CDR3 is TGTGCCAGCAGACAGGGACACTACGAGCAGTACTTC.